The next 22 T cell receptor beta chains were all read from a single sample in a study of T cell responses to AZD1222 COVID-19 vaccine. Data came from immunoSEQ multiplex PCR; TCRdb stores just in-frame clones and leaves some out. The sample has nearly 95,000 clones, around 90% seen once. Material: peripheral blood, obtained on day 0 of AZD1222 vaccination. The receptors originated from an adult in good health.

V gene TRBV6-4 combines with J gene TRBJ2-1; possible D gene TRBD2, 6 bases. Trimming removed 2 bases at V and 5 bases at J, with 10 bases between. CDR3 size: 14 residues. Germline V CDR1 and CDR2: MRHNA, SNTAGT. CDR3 protein: CASSDGGENNEQFF. The CDR3 DNA reads TGTGCCAGCAGTGACGGCGGGGAAAACAATGAGCAGTTCTTC.

V and J are TRBV6-5 and TRBJ1-1; D is possibly TRBD1 (6 bases). Deletions cut 1 base from V and 2 bases from J, with 11 bases between. From germline, CDR1 is MNHEY and CDR2 SVGAGI. The CDR3 is 15 residues long. The CDR3 DNA is TGTGCCAGCAGTTACTTCGGGACACCAAACACTGAAGCTTTCTTT. Translation gives CASSYFGTPNTEAFF.

This clone was detected a few times. V is TRBV19 and J is TRBJ2-7; D may match TRBD1 or TRBD2 (5 bases each). Germline CDR1 reads LNHDA; CDR2 reads SQIVND (reference sequence). The germline V and J ends were trimmed by 6 bases and 2 bases, with 17 bases remaining between them. This CDR3 region has 15 residues. CDR3 loop: CASRGRIQGAYEQYF. The CDR3 nucleotides are TGTGCCAGTAGGGGAAGAATTCAGGGAGCCTACGAGCAGTACTTC.

The genes are TRBV5-6 and TRBJ1-5; tentative D call: TRBD1 (5 bases). The CDR3 length is 17 residues. V lost 0 bases to trimming and J lost 1 base, with 14 bases between them. Looked up from germline, CDR1 is SGHDT and CDR2 is YYEEEE. In DNA form, the CDR3 reads TGTGCCAGCAGCTTGGCGGGTCGGGGCGTGAGCAATCAGCCCCAGCATTTT. It specifies CASSLAGRGVSNQPQHF.

The CDR3 protein is CASSRASWRRGAEAFF. In DNA, the CDR3 is TGTGCCAGCAGCCGAGCTTCCTGGCGGAGGGGCGCTGAAGCTTTCTTT. The chain uses TRBV7-8 and TRBJ1-1, with a tentative D call TRBD1 (5 bases). The CDR3 sequence is 16 residues long. Germline V gene lookup returns CDR1 SGHVS and CDR2 FQNEAQ. V was pared by 5 bases and J by 6 bases, with 22 bases between. The full variable domain, its missing parts supplied by reference TRBV7-8 and TRBJ1-1, is GAGVSQSPRYKVAKRGQDVALRCDPISGHVSLFWYQQALGQGPEFLTYFQNEAQLDKSGLPSDRFFAERPEGSVSTLKIQRTQQEDSAVYLCASSRASWRRGAEAFFGQGTRLTVV.

The table lists this clone with a few counts. Distinct nucleotide sequences in the sample also encode this CDR3. This chain connects TRBV7-3 to TRBJ1-1; D is perhaps TRBD1 (5 bases). The CDR3 is made up of 13 amino acids. Germline CDR1 is SGHTA and CDR2 is FQGTGA. Trimming cost V 4 bases and J 2 bases, with 8 bases left between them. The CDR3 is CASSSGPNTEAFF. DNA for the CDR3: TGTGCCAGCAGCTCGGGACCCAACACTGAAGCTTTCTTT.

A few counts support this clone. The chain links TRBV6-5 to TRBJ2-5, with D maybe TRBD2 (6 bases). Germline V CDR1 and CDR2: MNHEY, SVGAGI. V lost 8 bases and J lost 2, with 15 bases in between. The length of the CDR3 is 14 residues. CDR3 region: CASGGLGLQETQYF. CDR3 nucleotide sequence: TGTGCCAGCGGGGGGTTGGGACTTCAAGAGACCCAGTACTTC.

The chain combines TRBV6-5 with TRBJ1-4; D unresolved. The V and J ends lost 6 bases and 1 base respectively, with 6 bases between them. Germline V gene lookup returns CDR1 MNHEY and CDR2 SVGAGI. The CDR3 is 13 residues long. The CDR3 here is CASSPGTNEKLFF. CDR3 nucleotide sequence: TGTGCCAGCAGCCCGGGAACTAATGAAAAACTGTTTTTT.

The rearrangement joins TRBV21-1 to TRBJ1-6; TRBD1 is the table's D call, not checked against the DNA. TRBV21-1 is tagged as a pseudogene. This CDR3 has 17 amino acids. CDR3 protein: CASSNPGQSCYNSPLHF. CDR3 sequence (DNA): TGTGCCAGCAGCAACCCCGGACAGTCCTGCTATAATTCACCCCTCCACTTT.

Remarks on this clone: One end of the junction is discordant with germline, which a read error may explain. The chain is built from TRBV13 and TRBJ1-2; 7 nucleotides align to TRBD1. Germline values: CDR1 PRHDT, CDR2 FYEKMQ (reference sequence). The CDR3 totals 15 residues. The CDR3, as DNA: TGTGCCAGCAGCCTAGGAGCGGGACAGATCTATGGCTACACCTTC. Its translation is CASSLGAGQIYGYTF.

This chain joins TRBV2 and TRBJ1-2; a possible D gene is TRBD1 (5 bases). Trimming left V 11 bases short and J 5 bases short, with 15 bases between. The germline V gene has CDR1 SNHLY and CDR2 FYNNEI. The CDR3 has 12 residues. The CDR3 region has the DNA TGTGCCTGCGACAGCGCTCAATATGGCTACACCTTC. This codes for CACDSAQYGYTF.

V usage is TRBV18 and J usage is TRBJ2-2; D might be TRBD1 or TRBD2, each matching 7 bases. CDR3 length: 16 amino acids. Looked up from germline, CDR1 is KGHSH and CDR2 is LQKENI. Deletions cut 6 bases from V and 6 bases from J, with 20 bases between. Here the CDR3 reads CASSTADQGGAGELFF. CDR3 in DNA: TGTGCCAGCTCGACGGCGGACCAGGGGGGGGCCGGGGAGCTGTTTTTT. Filled out from reference TRBV18 and TRBJ2-2, the complete variable domain reads NAGVMQNPRHLVRRRGQEARLRCSPMKGHSHVYWYRQLPEEGLKFMVYLQKENIIDESGMPKERFSAEFPKEGPSILRIQQVVRGDSAAYFCASSTADQGGAGELFFGEGSRLTVL.

This sequence joins TRBV5-1 and TRBJ2-7; D not certain. Germline V gene lookup returns CDR1 SGHRS and CDR2 YFSETQ. The length of the CDR3 is 15 residues. The germline V and J ends were trimmed by 0 bases and 3 bases, with 13 bases remaining between them. CDR3 residues: CASSLAQPGHYEQYF. CDR3 bases: TGCGCCAGCAGCTTGGCCCAGCCTGGGCACTACGAGCAGTACTTC. The entire variable domain, with the rest obtained from reference TRBV5-1 and TRBJ2-7, is as follows: KAGVTQTPRYLIKTRGQQVTLSCSPISGHRSVSWYQQTPGQGLQFLFEYFSETQRNKGNFPGRFSGRQFSNSRSEMNVSTLELGDSALYLCASSLAQPGHYEQYFGPGTRLTVT.

The chain combines TRBV7-3 with TRBJ2-7; TRBD2 aligns across 8 bases. V was clipped by 1 base and J by 2 bases; unmatched bases: 1. Germline V gene data show CDR1 as SGHTA and CDR2 as FQGTGA. The CDR3 extends over 14 amino acids. CDR3 sequence (DNA): TGTGCCAGCAGCTTAAACGGGGGGGCCTACGAGCAGTACTTC. Its translation is CASSLNGGAYEQYF.

V usage is TRBV7-2 and J usage is TRBJ2-7, with 11 bases identical to TRBD1. The length of the CDR3 is 16 residues. V was clipped by 5 bases and J by 4 bases; unmatched bases: 10. Germline lookup yields CDR1 SGHTA and CDR2 FQGNSA. The DNA of the CDR3 is TGTGCCAGCAGCCCAAGCTGGGGACAGGGGGTTTACGAGCAGTACTTC. Protein: CASSPSWGQGVYEQYF.

The chain is built from TRBV10-2 and TRBJ1-2; tentatively, D is TRBD1 (5 bases). The V end lost 2 bases, the J end lost 8 bases, and 12 bases lay between the germline ends. The CDR3 length is 13 residues. Germline CDR1 is WSHSY and CDR2 is SAAADI. The CDR3 region is CASSERGLGGYTF. In DNA, the CDR3 is TGCGCCAGCAGTGAGCGGGGCCTAGGGGGCTACACCTTC.

J is TRBJ1-2 and V is TRBV27, with TRBD1 matching 8 bases. Losses at the gene ends were 6 bases for V and 8 bases for J; bases not matched to a gene: 11. Looked up from germline, CDR1 is MNHEY and CDR2 is SMNVEV (reference sequence). The CDR3 loop spans 14 amino acids. CDR3 nucleotide sequence: TGTGCCAGCAGCCGGTCTGACAGGGGATCGGGCTACACCTTC. This encodes CASSRSDRGSGYTF.

The chain is built from TRBV7-9 and TRBJ1-1; the D gene is possibly TRBD1 (5 bases). This CDR3 is built from 15 residues. The germline V gene has CDR1 SEHNR and CDR2 FQNEAQ (reference sequence). The V gene lost 5 bases and the J gene lost 4 bases, with 17 bases spanning the gap. The CDR3 here is CASSAGGSLGTEAFF. CDR3 in DNA: TGTGCCAGCAGCGCCGGGGGGTCCCTAGGCACTGAAGCTTTCTTT.

The chain recombines TRBV7-9 with TRBJ1-1, with no clear D. The germline V and J ends were trimmed by 3 bases and 0 bases, with 11 bases remaining between them. CDR3 length equals 15 residues. Germline CDR1 SEHNR, CDR2 FQNEAQ (reference sequence). CDR3 in DNA: TGTGCCAGCAGCTTGGGCTCACAGATGAACACTGAAGCTTTCTTT. It codes for CASSLGSQMNTEAFF.

This chain connects TRBV19 to TRBJ2-3; D might be TRBD1 or TRBD2, each matching 5 bases. Germline V lookup: CDR1 LNHDA, CDR2 SQIVND (reference sequence). There are 15 residues in the CDR3. Trimming cost V 5 bases and J 5 bases, with 17 bases left between them. CDR3 in DNA: TGTGCCAGTAGTCCGGGACCGTACTCCCTAGATACGCAGTATTTT. Translation gives CASSPGPYSLDTQYF.

This clone has just one count. For the CDR3, the DNA is TGCGCCAGCCCTTCCCCGAACACTGAAGCTTTCTTT. It yields the protein CASPSPNTEAFF. V and J are TRBV10-1 and TRBJ1-1, with D uncertain. Germline V CDR1 and CDR2: WNHNN, SYGVQD (reference sequence). CDR3 length: 12 residues. Trimming took off 8 bases at V and 1 base at J, with 8 bases between the two ends.

This clone was picked up one time. This rearrangement joins TRBV7-2 to TRBJ1-3; D call uncertain. With 5 bases removed from V and 2 bases from J, the gap between germline ends came to 10 bases. Germline V CDR1 and CDR2: SGHTA, FQGNSA. The length of the CDR3 is 14 residues. The CDR3 region is CASSPHGTGNTIYF. CDR3 bases: TGTGCCAGCAGCCCCCATGGGACTGGAAACACCATATATTTT.